These 24 T cell receptor beta chains share one sample of origin, sequenced in a study of CD8 T cells in ankylosing spondylitis. Study-level results: Seemingly characteristic of ankylosing spondylitis blood was a TCR beta motif consisting of about 8 highly homologous variants.

These receptors are not linked to any known antigen. TCRdb passed the 5' RACE reads through MiXCR, listing each CDR3 protein once. Counted here are approximately 440,000 distinct CDR3 sequences, more than 15% occurring once; the ten biggest clones make up 1%. Sequencing was performed on blood, either unsorted or a sorted T cell fraction (not recorded which). The receptors derive from a male donor with ankylosing spondylitis.

The table lists this clonotype with a few counts. The J gene is TRBJ2-1, the V gene TRBV3-1; 10 bases match TRBD2. The CDR3 totals 15 residues. CDR1 LGHDT and CDR2 YNNKEL come from the germline V gene (reference sequence). The V and J ends lost 5 bases and 12 bases, in that order; junction bases with no gene match: 13. The CDR3 bases are TGTGCCAGCAGCAAAAACGGACTAGCGGACGAGGTGCAGTTCTTC. The encoded protein is CASSKNGLADEVQFF.

The chain has TRBV6-6 and TRBJ1-1; D is undetermined. This CDR3 contains 13 residues. V lost 5 bases, J lost 1 base, and 8 bases lay in between. Germline lookup yields CDR1 MNHNY and CDR2 SVGAGI (reference sequence). The CDR3 DNA reads as TGTGCCAGCAGTCGGGAGGAGAACACTGAAGCTTTCTTT. As protein: CASSREENTEAFF.

There are many counts of this clonotype. The chain couples TRBV5-1 to TRBJ2-3, with 8 bases that match TRBD2. V was pared by 1 base and J by 8 bases, with 6 bases of the junction left unmatched. Germline V gene data show CDR1 as SGHRS and CDR2 as YFSETQ. The CDR3 covers 14 residues. The chain's CDR3 is CASSLTGLVGTQYF. In DNA, the CDR3 is TGCGCCAGCAGCTTGACGGGACTAGTGGGTACGCAGTATTTT.

The DNA for the CDR3 is TGTGCCAGCTCACCACCGGGGGGCGCTTATTCTGAAGCTTTCTTT. It is translated as CASSPPGGAYSEAFF. The V and J genes are TRBV18 and TRBJ1-1, with D possibly TRBD1 on 6 matching bases. This CDR3 contains 15 residues. Germline CDR1 and CDR2: KGHSH and LQKENI. Trimming took off 0 bases at V and 6 bases at J, with 14 bases between the two ends.

A few counts support this clonotype. The chain is built from TRBV24-1 and TRBJ2-1; TRBD2 agrees at 11 bases. Germline V CDR1 and CDR2: KGHDR, SFDVKD. V was pared by 4 bases and J by 4 bases, with 5 bases of the junction left unmatched. CDR3 length equals 16 residues. The CDR3 bases are TGTGCCACCAGTGAGTCTAGCGGGAGGTCTTACAATGAGCAGTTCTTC. Translated, it gives CATSESSGRSYNEQFF.

V gene TRBV2 combines with J gene TRBJ1-4; D call uncertain. The ends were cut back, 7 bases at V and 8 bases at J, with 11 bases in the middle. The germline gives CDR1 SNHLY, CDR2 FYNNEI. There are 12 residues in the CDR3. In DNA form, the CDR3 reads TGTGCCAGCAACGGGGAGGGAGAAAAACTGTTTTTT. Protein sequence: CASNGEGEKLFF. The full variable domain, its missing parts supplied by reference TRBV2 and TRBJ1-4, is EPEVTQTPSHQVTQMGQEVILRCVPISNHLYFYWYRQILGQKVEFLVSFYNNEISEKSEIFDDQFSVERPDGSNFTLKIRSTKLEDSAMYFCASNGEGEKLFFGSGTQLSVL.

The CDR3 DNA sequence: TGTGCCAGCAGCTCCCCCGGACAGGGCCTCTATGGCTACACCTTC. It yields the protein CASSSPGQGLYGYTF. This chain connects TRBV6-1 to TRBJ1-2; TRBD1 agrees at 8 bases. Germline V CDR1 and CDR2: MNHNS, SASEGT. With V trimmed by 6 bases and J by 4 bases, 10 bases remained unmatched. This CDR3 comprises 15 residues.

V and J are TRBV4-1 and TRBJ1-2; D gene uncertain. The CDR3 covers 13 residues. Trimming cost V 1 base and J 8 bases, with 11 bases left between them. Germline values: CDR1 MGHRA, CDR2 YSYEKL. The CDR3 spells CASSQVTLYGYTF. The CDR3 nucleotides read TGCGCCAGCAGCCAAGTTACCTTATACGGCTACACCTTC.

This chain connects TRBV4-3 to TRBJ2-4; 7 bases align to TRBD1. Trimming removed 0 bases from V and 1 base from J; junction bases left unmatched: 3. Germline CDR1 LGHNA, CDR2 YSLEER. The CDR3 runs to 16 residues. CDR3 bases: TGCGCCAGCAGCCAAGAACAGGGGTCGGCCAAAAACATTCAGTACTTC. This sequence encodes CASSQEQGSAKNIQYF.

This clonotype was detected only a few times. The chain recombines TRBV4-1 with TRBJ2-7; 9 positions match TRBD2. The CDR3 loop spans 17 amino acids. Germline V gene sequence: CDR1 MGHRA, CDR2 YSYEKL. V shed 0 bases and J 7 bases; nucleotides not matched to a gene: 13. Written as DNA, the CDR3 is TGCGCCAGCAGCCAAGATAGGAGGTCTAGCGGGACCGGGGAGCAGTACTTC. This sequence encodes CASSQDRRSSGTGEQYF.

V gene TRBV28 combines with J gene TRBJ2-7, with 10 bases aligning to TRBD1. CDR1 is MDHEN and CDR2 is SYDVKM in the germline V gene. The V segment lost 3 bases and the J segment 9 bases; nucleotides outside the gene matches: 17. The CDR3 spans 17 residues. Written as DNA, the CDR3 is TGTGCCAGCAGTTTCTCATTCGCGGAGGGACAGGGGAGTTTGCAGTACTTC. Translation gives CASSFSFAEGQGSLQYF.

The gene calls are TRBV18 and TRBJ1-5; D gene uncertain. In germline, CDR1 is KGHSH, CDR2 LQKENI. Trimming shortened V by 3 bases and J by 1 base, and 7 bases separated the two germline ends. The length of the CDR3 is 14 residues. In DNA, the CDR3 is TGTGCCAGCTCACCCCCGTTAAGCAATCAGCCCCAGCATTTT. It is translated as CASSPPLSNQPQHF.

Many counts were recorded for this clonotype. V gene TRBV5-1 combines with J gene TRBJ1-1; tentatively, D is TRBD1 (5 bases). Germline V gene data show CDR1 as SGHRS and CDR2 as YFSETQ. The ends were cut back, 5 bases at V and 1 base at J, with 12 bases in the middle. The CDR3 covers 14 residues. The CDR3 DNA follows: TGCGCCAGCAGGCTCGGGACGGCGAACACTGAAGCTTTCTTT. This codes for CASRLGTANTEAFF.

The chain uses TRBV7-9 and TRBJ2-5; 11 positions agree with TRBD2. V lost 6 bases, J lost 6 bases, and 15 bases stayed unmatched. The CDR3 contains 17 residues. Looked up from germline, CDR1 is SEHNR and CDR2 is FQNEAQ (reference sequence). CDR3 nucleotide sequence: TGTGCCAGCAGATCATTTAGCGGGAGGGCCGGCGAAAAGACCCAGTACTTC. As protein: CASRSFSGRAGEKTQYF.

This clonotype was seen repeatedly, ten times or more. The chain joins TRBV5-1 to TRBJ2-1, with D possibly called TRBD1 or TRBD2 (5 bases each). Germline V gene sequence: CDR1 SGHRS, CDR2 YFSETQ. The CDR3 covers 17 residues. V lost 1 base and J lost 1, with 15 bases in between. CDR3 coding DNA: TGCGCCAGCAGCTTGCGGGGCGACTCAACTTCCTACAATGAGCAGTTCTTC. It yields the protein CASSLRGDSTSYNEQFF.

This clonotype has a handful of counts. The chain recombines TRBV29-1 with TRBJ1-5; D perhaps matches TRBD1 (5 bases). The CDR3 has 15 amino acids. Per the germline V gene, CDR1 is SQVTM and CDR2 is ANQGSEA. The V and J ends lost 5 bases and 0 bases respectively, with 14 bases between them. Written as DNA, the CDR3 is TGCAGCGTTATCCCCGGGGGAGCTAGCAATCAGCCCCAGCATTTT. Translating gives CSVIPGGASNQPQHF.

This clonotype was counted ten times or more. The chain has TRBV12-3 or TRBV12-4 and TRBJ2-2; 9 bases are a match to TRBD1. This CDR3 comprises 14 residues. The V gene end was trimmed by 6 bases and the J gene end by 8 bases; junction bases not matched to a gene: 7. The CDR3: CASSLTGGSGELFF. CDR3 nucleotides: TGTGCCAGCAGCCTGACAGGGGGATCGGGGGAGCTGTTTTTT.

The chain combines TRBV18 with TRBJ2-4; 8 nucleotides match TRBD1. The CDR3 covers 15 residues. CDR1 and CDR2 (germline): KGHSH, LQKENI. The trim removed 8 bases at V and 5 bases at J, leaving 11 bases unmatched. CDR3 in DNA: TGTGCCAGCGCAGAACCGACAGGGGCCCAAAACATTCAGTACTTC. Amino acids: CASAEPTGAQNIQYF.

This clonotype was counted a single time. This chain uses TRBV5-6 with TRBJ1-1; TRBD1 might be the D (5 bases). V dropped 4 bases and J dropped 6 bases, with 19 bases sitting between them. Germline assignment: CDR1 SGHDT and CDR2 YYEEEE. This CDR3 is built from 15 residues. CDR3 in amino acids: CASSRIQGVLPEAFF. CDR3 in DNA: TGTGCCAGCAGCCGCATCCAGGGAGTCCTGCCTGAAGCTTTCTTT.

This clonotype has only a few counts. The rearrangement uses TRBV15 and TRBJ1-3; possibly TRBD1 for D (5 bases). Germline loops: CDR1 LNHNV, CDR2 YYDKDF (reference sequence). The germline V and J ends were trimmed by 5 bases and 4 bases, with 21 bases remaining between them. The CDR3 loop spans 17 amino acids. This CDR3 is CATSGLTVRGAGNTIYF. The CDR3, as DNA: TGTGCCACCAGCGGCTTGACAGTACGCGGCGCCGGAAACACCATATATTTT.

As DNA, the CDR3 is TGTGCCAGCAGTTACAGGGGGCTCGGGGATGGCTACACCTTC. The encoded protein is CASSYRGLGDGYTF. The chain uses TRBV6-5 and TRBJ1-2; 7 nucleotides agree with TRBD1. Per germline, CDR1 MNHEY and CDR2 SVGAGI. The CDR3 covers 14 residues. After removal of 2 bases from V and 6 bases from J, the junction contained 6 bases not matched to a gene.

This clonotype has just a few counts. V and J are TRBV6-2 or TRBV6-3 and TRBJ2-5, with 7 bases identical to TRBD1. This CDR3 contains 15 residues. Per germline, CDR1 MNHEY and CDR2 SVGEGT. Germline trimming cut 0 bases from V and 1 base from J; bases unmatched to any gene: 2. In DNA form, the CDR3 reads TGTGCCAGCAGTTACTCCCGGGACAGCCAAGAGACCCAGTACTTC. Its protein product is CASSYSRDSQETQYF.

This rearrangement joins TRBV7-2 to TRBJ2-7, with 7 nucleotides matching TRBD2. The V segment lost 1 base and the J segment 2 bases; nucleotides outside the gene matches: 2. This CDR3 comprises 14 residues. CDR1 and CDR2 from the germline V gene are SGHTA and FQGNSA. CDR3 nucleotide sequence: TGTGCCAGCAGCTTAGTGCGGGAGACCTACGAGCAGTACTTC. Protein product: CASSLVRETYEQYF.

The gene calls are TRBV5-5 and TRBJ1-1; 9 bases are shared with TRBD1. Germline V gives CDR1 SGHKS, CDR2 YYEKEE (reference sequence). The CDR3 has 16 residues. V was pared by 2 bases and J by 10 bases, with 15 bases of the junction left unmatched. CDR3 sequence: CASSFEPGQGGPPAFF. In DNA form, the CDR3 reads TGTGCCAGCAGCTTCGAGCCGGGACAGGGCGGTCCCCCAGCTTTCTTT.